This T cell receptor (beta chain) was documented in a study of blood T cell repertoires in COVID-19 (dated by TCRdb to the early 2020s). A note on the overall study: Samples covering the acute and convalescent phases of COVID-19 were provided by collaborators in the United States, Italy and Spain. Samples came from the ongoing ImmuneRACE study (first 160 participants) plus 1,254 subjects from 6 global collaborators. Sample metadata almost always included a de-identified subject ID, COVID-19 status, age in years and sex. The material from the prospective study consisted of cDNA or gDNA derived from T cells, B-cell-depleted T cells, or PBMCs. Deeply sampled blood TCRbeta repertoires from subjects exposed to, actively infected with, or recovered from COVID-19 were included in the dataset. Where available, HLA class I and class II types were obtained from metadata supplied by the sample provider rather than from assay-based typing. The repertoires were released in a freely available public database intended as a resource for research on the immune response to SARS-CoV-2.

On this clone itself: Its antigen specificity is not known. Base qualities are not provided; no much larger clone lies one nucleotide away.

TCRbeta CDR3 regions were amplified from genomic DNA by means of the immunoSEQ Assay, a bias-controlled multiplex PCR. For the original study's pipeline: The number of nucleated cells in each sample was estimated from the amplification of reference gene primers within the assay. To quantify the absolute abundance of each unique TCRbeta CDR3 rearrangement, sequence reads were collapsed and filtered. For each sample, productive Simpson clonality was calculated by taking the square root of Simpson's diversity index across productive rearrangements. The clones in this table, taken by TCRdb from immuneACCESS, are in-frame only. Not every clone is retained; where verified, under half of the shortfall comes from an unresolved V gene, and the cause of the rest is unknown. From that table come the V and J calls and clone size; the DNA was used to work out D and trimming. The sample has around 220,000 clones on record, roughly four fifths of them singletons. The ten top clones hold approximately 8% of the sample.

V loses 7 bases of germline sequence and J loses 3 bases, and the interval between the two ends is 22 bases. Taken from cysteine to phenylalanine, the CDR3 has 16 residues. CDR3 DNA is the only sequence kept; it has 48 bases, read in frame from the first base. CDR1 LGHNA and CDR2 YNFKEQ are derived from the germline V gene. One collaborating source in Seattle enrolled patients while the patients were actively infected and followed the patients over time throughout the course of disease. Each collaborating institution followed its own protocols to collect whole blood in K2EDTA tubes. For TCRbeta analysis, collaborators shipped samples in one of three forms: frozen whole blood, isolated PBMCs, or DNA extracted from either of those sample types. General findings and caveats noted by the study authors: How much clinical and demographic metadata was included differed by source and by participant, and the metadata was provided uncurated.

The chain links TRBV4-2 with TRBJ2-7; a tentative D match to TRBD2 spans 5 bases. The receptor's source is a woman of 80 years or more with COVID-19, enrolled during active disease. The sequenced sample consisted of peripheral blood. The CDR3 here reads CASTPGVSVRSYEQYF. DNA sequence: TGTGCCAGCACCCCGGGCGTTAGCGTAAGAAGCTACGAGCAGTACTTC.